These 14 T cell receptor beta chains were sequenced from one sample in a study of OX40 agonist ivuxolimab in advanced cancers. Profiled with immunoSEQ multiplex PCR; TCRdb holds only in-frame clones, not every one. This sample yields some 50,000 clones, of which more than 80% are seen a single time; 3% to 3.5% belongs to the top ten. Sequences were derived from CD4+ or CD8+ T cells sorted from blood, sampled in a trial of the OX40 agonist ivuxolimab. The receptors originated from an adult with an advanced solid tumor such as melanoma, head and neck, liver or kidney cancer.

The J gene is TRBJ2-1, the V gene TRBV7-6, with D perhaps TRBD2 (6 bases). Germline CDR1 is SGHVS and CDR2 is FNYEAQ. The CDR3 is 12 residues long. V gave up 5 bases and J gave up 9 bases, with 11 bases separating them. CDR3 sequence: CASSPPRGEQFF. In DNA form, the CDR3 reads TGTGCCAGCAGCCCCCCGCGGGGTGAGCAGTTCTTC.

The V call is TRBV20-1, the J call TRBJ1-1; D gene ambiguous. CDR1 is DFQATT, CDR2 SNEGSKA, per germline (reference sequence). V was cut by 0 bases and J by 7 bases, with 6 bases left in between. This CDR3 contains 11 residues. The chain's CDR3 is CSARDRSEAFF. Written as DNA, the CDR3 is TGCAGTGCTAGAGATCGCAGTGAAGCTTTCTTT.

The CDR3 nucleotides read TGTGCCAGCAGTTCGACAGGGGTGAACATTCAGTACTTC. Amino acid sequence: CASSSTGVNIQYF. The chain carries TRBV5-8 and TRBJ2-4; 8 bases are shared with TRBD1. The CDR3 extends over 13 amino acids. V shed 5 bases and J 7 bases; nucleotides not matched to a gene: 5. CDR1 is SGHTS and CDR2 is YDEGEE in the germline V gene.

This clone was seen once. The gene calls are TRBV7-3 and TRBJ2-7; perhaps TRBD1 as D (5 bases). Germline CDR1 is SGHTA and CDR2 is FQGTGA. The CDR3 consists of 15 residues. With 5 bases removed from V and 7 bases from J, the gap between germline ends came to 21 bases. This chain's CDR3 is CASSPSAAGLGEQYF. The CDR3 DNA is TGTGCCAGCAGCCCCTCGGCGGCAGGGCTGGGAGAGCAGTACTTC.

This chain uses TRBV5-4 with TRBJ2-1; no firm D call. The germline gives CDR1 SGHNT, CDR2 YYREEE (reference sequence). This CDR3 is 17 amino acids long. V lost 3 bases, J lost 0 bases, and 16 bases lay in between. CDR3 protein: CASSSGMRISSYNEQFF. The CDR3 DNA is TGTGCCAGCAGCTCTGGGATGAGGATTAGCTCCTACAATGAGCAGTTCTTC.

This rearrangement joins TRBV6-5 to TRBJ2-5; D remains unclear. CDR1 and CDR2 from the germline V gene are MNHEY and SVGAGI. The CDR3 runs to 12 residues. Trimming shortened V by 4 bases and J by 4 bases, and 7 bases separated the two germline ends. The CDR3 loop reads CASSFSLETQYF. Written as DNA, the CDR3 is TGTGCCAGCAGTTTTTCTCTAGAGACCCAGTACTTC.

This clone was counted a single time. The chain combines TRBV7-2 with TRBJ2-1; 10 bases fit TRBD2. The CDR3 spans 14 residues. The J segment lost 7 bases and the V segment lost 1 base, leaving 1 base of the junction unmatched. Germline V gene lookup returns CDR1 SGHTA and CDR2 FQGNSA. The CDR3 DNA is TGTGCCAGCAGCTTAGTTAGCGGGAGGAATGAGCAGTTCTTC. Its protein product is CASSLVSGRNEQFF. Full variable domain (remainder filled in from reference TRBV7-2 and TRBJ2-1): GAGVSQSPSNKVTEKGKDVELRCDPISGHTALYWYRQSLGQGLEFLIYFQGNSAPDKSGLPSDRFSAERTGGSVSTLTIQRTQQEDSAVYLCASSLVSGRNEQFFGPGTRLTVL.

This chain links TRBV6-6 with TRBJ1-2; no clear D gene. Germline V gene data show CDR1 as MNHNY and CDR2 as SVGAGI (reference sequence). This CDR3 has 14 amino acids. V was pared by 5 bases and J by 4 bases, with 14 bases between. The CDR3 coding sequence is TGTGCCAGCAGTCCACAATCCTCCCGCTATGGCTACACCTTC. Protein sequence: CASSPQSSRYGYTF.

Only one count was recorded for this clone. CDR3 in DNA: TGTGCCAGCAGTTACGTTCCGGGACGGCATAATTCACCCCTCCACTTT. Translation gives CASSYVPGRHNSPLHF. V and J are TRBV6-6 and TRBJ1-6, with D possibly TRBD1 on 5 matching bases. The germline V gene encodes CDR1 MNHNY and CDR2 SVGAGI (reference sequence). The CDR3 is 16 residues long. V was shortened by 2 bases and J by 5 bases, with 13 bases between the two germline ends.

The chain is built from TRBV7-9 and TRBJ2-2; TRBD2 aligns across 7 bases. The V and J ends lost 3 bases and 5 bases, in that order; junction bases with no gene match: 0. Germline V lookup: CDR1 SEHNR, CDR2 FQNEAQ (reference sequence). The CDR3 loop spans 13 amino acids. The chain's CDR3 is CASSFSGTGELFF. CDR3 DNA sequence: TGTGCCAGCAGCTTTAGCGGGACCGGGGAGCTGTTTTTT.

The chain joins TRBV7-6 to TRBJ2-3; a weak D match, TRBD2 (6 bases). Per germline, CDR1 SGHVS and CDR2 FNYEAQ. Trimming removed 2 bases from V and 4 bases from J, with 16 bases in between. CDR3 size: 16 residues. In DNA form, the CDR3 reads TGTGCCAGCAGCTTAAGCGGGTCGGGTTATCCAGATACGCAGTATTTT. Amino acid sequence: CASSLSGSGYPDTQYF.

CDR3 sequence reads: CATRGGTSGVNNEQFF. The CDR3 region has the DNA TGTGCCACCCGTGGAGGGACTAGCGGGGTTAACAATGAGCAGTTCTTC. The chain has TRBV6-6 and TRBJ2-1; 13 bases fit TRBD2. The length of the CDR3 is 16 residues. J gave up 5 bases and V 10 bases, and 11 bases lay outside the gene matches. Looked up from germline, CDR1 is MNHNY and CDR2 is SVGAGI (reference sequence).

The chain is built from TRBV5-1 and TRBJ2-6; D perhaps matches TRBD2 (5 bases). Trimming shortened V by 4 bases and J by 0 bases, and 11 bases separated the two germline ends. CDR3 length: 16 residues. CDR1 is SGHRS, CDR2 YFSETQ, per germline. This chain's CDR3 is CASSPGDISGANVLTF. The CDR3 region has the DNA TGCGCCAGCAGCCCCGGGGATATCTCTGGGGCCAACGTCCTGACTTTC.

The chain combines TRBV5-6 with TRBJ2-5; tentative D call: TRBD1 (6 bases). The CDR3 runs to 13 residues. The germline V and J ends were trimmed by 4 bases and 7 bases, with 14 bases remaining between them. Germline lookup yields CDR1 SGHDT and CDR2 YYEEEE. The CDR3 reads CASSPELGGTQYF. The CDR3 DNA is TGTGCCAGCAGCCCAGAGCTAGGGGGGACCCAGTACTTC.